This section outlines one T cell receptor beta chain sequence together with its context. Its antigen is currently unknown. Sequenced by immunoSEQ multiplex PCR; TCRdb stores in-frame clones only, minus some. The sample has about 52,000 clones, around 85% seen once; the top ten hold 11% to 15%. The data belong to a study of OX40 agonist ivuxolimab in advanced cancers. Overall study findings and caveats: In general, CD8+ T cells held more expanded clones than CD4+ did, on average.

Trimming cost V 0 bases and J 0 bases, with 9 bases left between them. There are 15 residues in the CDR3. Looked up from germline, CDR1 is LNHNV and CDR2 is YYDKDF (reference sequence). The chain links TRBV15 to TRBJ2-7, with D tentatively TRBD1 (6 bases). This clonotype was sampled from an adult with an advanced solid tumor such as melanoma, head and neck, liver or kidney cancer. This specimen was CD4+ or CD8+ T cells sorted from blood, taken in a trial of the OX40 agonist ivuxolimab. The CDR3 region has the DNA TGTGCCACCAGCAGAGAGGGGGCAAGCTCCTACGAGCAGTACTTC. Amino acids: CATSREGASSYEQYF.